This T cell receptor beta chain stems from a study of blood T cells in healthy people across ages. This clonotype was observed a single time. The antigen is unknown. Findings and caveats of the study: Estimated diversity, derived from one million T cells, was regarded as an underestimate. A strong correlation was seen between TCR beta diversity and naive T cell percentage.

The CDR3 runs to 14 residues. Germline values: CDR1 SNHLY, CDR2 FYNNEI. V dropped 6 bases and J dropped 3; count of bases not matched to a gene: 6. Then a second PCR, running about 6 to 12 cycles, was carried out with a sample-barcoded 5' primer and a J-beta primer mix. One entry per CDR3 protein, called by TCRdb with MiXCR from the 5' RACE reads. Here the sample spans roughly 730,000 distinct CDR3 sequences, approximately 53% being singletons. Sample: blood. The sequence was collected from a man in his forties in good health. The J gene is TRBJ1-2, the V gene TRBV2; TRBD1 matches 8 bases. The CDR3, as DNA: TGTGCCAGCAGCGTGGGACAGGTCGACTATGGCTACACCTTC. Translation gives CASSVGQVDYGYTF.